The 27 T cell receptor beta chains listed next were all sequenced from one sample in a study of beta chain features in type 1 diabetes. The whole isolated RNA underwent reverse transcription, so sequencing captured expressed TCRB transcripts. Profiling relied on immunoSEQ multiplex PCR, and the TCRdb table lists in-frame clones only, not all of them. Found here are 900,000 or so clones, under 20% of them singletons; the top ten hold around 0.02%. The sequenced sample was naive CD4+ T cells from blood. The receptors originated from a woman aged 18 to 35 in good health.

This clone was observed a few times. The CDR3 DNA follows: TGTGCCAGCAGCTTAGAAGGACTAGCGGGAGTTGAGCAGTACTTC. Amino acids: CASSLEGLAGVEQYF. J is TRBJ2-7 and V is TRBV7-2; 13 bases match TRBD2. Germline values: CDR1 SGHTA, CDR2 FQGNSA. The V gene end was trimmed by 1 base and the J gene end by 7 bases; junction bases not matched to a gene: 4. CDR3 length: 15 amino acids.

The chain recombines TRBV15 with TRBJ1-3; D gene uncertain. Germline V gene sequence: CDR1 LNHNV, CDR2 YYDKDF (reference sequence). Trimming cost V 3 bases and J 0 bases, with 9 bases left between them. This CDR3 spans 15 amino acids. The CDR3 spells CATSSDAFSGNTIYF. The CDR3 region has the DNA TGTGCCACCAGCAGCGATGCCTTCTCTGGAAACACCATATATTTT.

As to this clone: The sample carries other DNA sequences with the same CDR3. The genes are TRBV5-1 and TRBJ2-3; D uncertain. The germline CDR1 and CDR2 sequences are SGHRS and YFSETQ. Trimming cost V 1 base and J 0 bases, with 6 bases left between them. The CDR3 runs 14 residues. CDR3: CASSLTGSTDTQYF. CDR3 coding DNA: TGCGCCAGCAGCTTGACCGGGAGCACAGATACGCAGTATTTT.

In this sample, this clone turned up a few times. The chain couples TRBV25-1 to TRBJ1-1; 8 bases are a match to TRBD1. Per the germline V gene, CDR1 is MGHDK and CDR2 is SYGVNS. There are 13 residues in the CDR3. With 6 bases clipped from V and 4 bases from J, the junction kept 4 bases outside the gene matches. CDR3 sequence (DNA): TGTGCCAGCAGGGACAGGGTTTCCACTGAAGCTTTCTTT. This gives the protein CASRDRVSTEAFF.

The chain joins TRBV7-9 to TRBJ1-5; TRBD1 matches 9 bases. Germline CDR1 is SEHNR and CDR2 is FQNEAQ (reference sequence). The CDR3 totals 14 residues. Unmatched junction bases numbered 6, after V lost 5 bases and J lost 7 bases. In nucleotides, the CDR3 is TGTGCCAGCAGCCGAGGACAGGGGAGGCAGCCCCAGCATTTT. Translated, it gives CASSRGQGRQPQHF.

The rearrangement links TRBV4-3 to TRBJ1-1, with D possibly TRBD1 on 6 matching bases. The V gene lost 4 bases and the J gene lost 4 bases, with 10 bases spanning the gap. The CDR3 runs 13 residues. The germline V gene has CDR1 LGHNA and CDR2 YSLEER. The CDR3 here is CASSLQGGTEAFF. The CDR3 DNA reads TGCGCCAGCAGCCTACAGGGCGGCACTGAAGCTTTCTTT.

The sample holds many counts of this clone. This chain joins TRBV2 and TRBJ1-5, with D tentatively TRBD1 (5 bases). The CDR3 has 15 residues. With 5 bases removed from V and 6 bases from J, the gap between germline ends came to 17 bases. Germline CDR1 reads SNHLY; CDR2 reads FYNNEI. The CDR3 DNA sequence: TGTGCCAGCAGTTTGGAGGGGCCGGGTAGTCAGCCCCAGCATTTT. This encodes CASSLEGPGSQPQHF.

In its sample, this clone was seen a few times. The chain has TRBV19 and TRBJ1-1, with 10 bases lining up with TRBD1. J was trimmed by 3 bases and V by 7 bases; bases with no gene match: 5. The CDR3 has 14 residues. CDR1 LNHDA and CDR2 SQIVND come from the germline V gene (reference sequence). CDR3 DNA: TGTGCCAGTACGGGGACAGGGGCCTACACTGAAGCTTTCTTT. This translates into CASTGTGAYTEAFF.

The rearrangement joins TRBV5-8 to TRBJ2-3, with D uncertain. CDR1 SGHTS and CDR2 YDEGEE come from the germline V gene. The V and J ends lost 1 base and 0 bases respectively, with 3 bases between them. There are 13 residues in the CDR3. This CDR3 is CASSLSSTDTQYF. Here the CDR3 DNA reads TGTGCCAGCAGCTTGAGTAGCACAGATACGCAGTATTTT.

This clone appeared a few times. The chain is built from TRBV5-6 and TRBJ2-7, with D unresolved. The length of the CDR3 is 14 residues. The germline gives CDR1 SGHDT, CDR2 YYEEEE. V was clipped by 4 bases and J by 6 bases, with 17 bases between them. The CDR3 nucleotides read TGTGCCAGCAGCGTACCCGGCGGCCCCACCGAGCAGTACTTC. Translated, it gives CASSVPGGPTEQYF.

CDR3 DNA: TGTGCCAGCAGCTTGGCTGACAGGGGGCGAGGAGGAAACACCATATATTTT. Amino acids: CASSLADRGRGGNTIYF. The chain recombines TRBV11-2 with TRBJ1-3; TRBD1 aligns across 10 bases. With V trimmed by 3 bases and J by 4 bases, 9 bases remained unmatched. This CDR3 is 17 amino acids long. The V gene's germline CDR1 is SGHAT and CDR2 FQNNGV.

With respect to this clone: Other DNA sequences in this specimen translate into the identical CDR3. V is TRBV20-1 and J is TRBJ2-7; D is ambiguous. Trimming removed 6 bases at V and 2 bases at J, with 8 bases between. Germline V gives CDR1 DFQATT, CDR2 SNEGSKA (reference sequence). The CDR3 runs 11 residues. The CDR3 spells CSAILTYEQYF. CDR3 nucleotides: TGCAGTGCCATTCTAACCTACGAGCAGTACTTC.

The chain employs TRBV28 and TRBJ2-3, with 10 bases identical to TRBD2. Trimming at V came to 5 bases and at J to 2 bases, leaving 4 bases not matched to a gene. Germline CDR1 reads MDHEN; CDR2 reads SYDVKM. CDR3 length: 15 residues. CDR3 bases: TGTGCCAGCAGTCGGACTAGCGGCTTCACAGATACGCAGTATTTT. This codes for CASSRTSGFTDTQYF. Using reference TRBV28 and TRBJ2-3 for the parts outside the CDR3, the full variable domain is DVKVTQSSRYLVKRTGEKVFLECVQDMDHENMFWYRQDPGLGLRLIYFSYDVKMKEKGDIPEGYSVSREKKERFSLILESASTNQTSMYLCASSRTSGFTDTQYFGPGTRLTVL.

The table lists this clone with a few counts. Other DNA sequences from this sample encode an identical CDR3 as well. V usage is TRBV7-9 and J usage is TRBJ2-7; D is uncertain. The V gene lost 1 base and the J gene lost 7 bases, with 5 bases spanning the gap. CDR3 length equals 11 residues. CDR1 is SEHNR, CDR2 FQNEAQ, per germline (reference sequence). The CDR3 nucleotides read TGTGCCAGCAGCTTAGATTATGAGCAGTACTTC. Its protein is CASSLDYEQYF.

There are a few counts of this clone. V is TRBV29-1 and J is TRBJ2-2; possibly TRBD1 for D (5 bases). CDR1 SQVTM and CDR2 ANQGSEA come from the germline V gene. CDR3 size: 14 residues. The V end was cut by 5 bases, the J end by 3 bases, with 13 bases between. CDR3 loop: CSVPDNVDTGELFF. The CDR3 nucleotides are TGCAGCGTTCCGGACAACGTCGACACCGGGGAGCTGTTTTTT.

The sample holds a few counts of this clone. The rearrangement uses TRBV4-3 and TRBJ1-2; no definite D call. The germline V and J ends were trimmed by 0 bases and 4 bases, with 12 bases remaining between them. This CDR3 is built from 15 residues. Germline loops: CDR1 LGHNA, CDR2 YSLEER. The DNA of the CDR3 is TGCGCCAGCAGCCAAGATCAGGCCGGCCTCTATGGCTACACCTTC. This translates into CASSQDQAGLYGYTF.

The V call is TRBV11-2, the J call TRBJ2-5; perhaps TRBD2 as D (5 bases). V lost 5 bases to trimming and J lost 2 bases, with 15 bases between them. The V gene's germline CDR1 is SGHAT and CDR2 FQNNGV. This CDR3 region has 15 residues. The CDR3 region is CASSDKRKRQETQYF. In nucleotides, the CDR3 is TGTGCCAGCAGCGACAAGCGGAAGAGACAAGAGACCCAGTACTTC. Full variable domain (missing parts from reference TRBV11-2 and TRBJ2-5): EAGVAQSPRYKIIEKRQSVAFWCNPISGHATLYWYQQILGQGPKLLIQFQNNGVVDDSQLPKDRFSAERLKGVDSTLKIQPAKLEDSAVYLCASSDKRKRQETQYFGPGTRLLVL.

The CDR3 protein is CASSQDRTYNEQFF. Here the CDR3 DNA reads TGTGCCAGCTCCCAAGACAGAACCTACAATGAGCAGTTCTTC. The chain uses TRBV18 and TRBJ2-1; tentatively, D is TRBD1 (5 bases). Looked up from germline, CDR1 is KGHSH and CDR2 is LQKENI. This CDR3 has 14 residues. Trimming pared 6 bases from V and 2 bases from J, leaving 11 bases between. Combining the CDR3 with reference TRBV18 and TRBJ2-1 gives the whole variable domain NAGVMQNPRHLVRRRGQEARLRCSPMKGHSHVYWYRQLPEEGLKFMVYLQKENIIDESGMPKERFSAEFPKEGPSILRIQQVVRGDSAAYFCASSQDRTYNEQFFGPGTRLTVL.

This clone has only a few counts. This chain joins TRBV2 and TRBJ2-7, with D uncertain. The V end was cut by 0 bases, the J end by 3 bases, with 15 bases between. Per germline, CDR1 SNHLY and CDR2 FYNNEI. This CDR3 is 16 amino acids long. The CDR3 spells CASSEALRRTYYEQYF. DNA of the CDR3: TGTGCCAGCAGTGAAGCGCTTCGTCGGACCTACTACGAGCAGTACTTC.

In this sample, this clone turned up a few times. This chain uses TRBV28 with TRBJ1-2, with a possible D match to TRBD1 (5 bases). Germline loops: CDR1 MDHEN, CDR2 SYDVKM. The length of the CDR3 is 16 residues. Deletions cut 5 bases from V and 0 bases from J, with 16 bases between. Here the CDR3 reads CASSPGGALANYGYTF. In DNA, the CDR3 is TGTGCCAGCAGTCCCGGTGGGGCCTTAGCTAACTATGGCTACACCTTC.

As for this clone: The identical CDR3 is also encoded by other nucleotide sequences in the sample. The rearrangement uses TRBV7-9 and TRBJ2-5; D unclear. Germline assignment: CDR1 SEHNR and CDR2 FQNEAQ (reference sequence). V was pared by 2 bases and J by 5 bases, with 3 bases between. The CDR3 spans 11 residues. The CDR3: CASSLSETQYF. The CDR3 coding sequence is TGTGCCAGCAGCTTATCGGAGACCCAGTACTTC.

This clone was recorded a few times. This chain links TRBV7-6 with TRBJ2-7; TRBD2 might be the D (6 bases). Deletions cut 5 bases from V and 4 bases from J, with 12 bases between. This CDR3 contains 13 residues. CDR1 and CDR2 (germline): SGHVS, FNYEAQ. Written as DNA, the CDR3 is TGTGCCAGCAGCCACACGGGGGTATACGAGCAGTACTTC. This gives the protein CASSHTGVYEQYF.

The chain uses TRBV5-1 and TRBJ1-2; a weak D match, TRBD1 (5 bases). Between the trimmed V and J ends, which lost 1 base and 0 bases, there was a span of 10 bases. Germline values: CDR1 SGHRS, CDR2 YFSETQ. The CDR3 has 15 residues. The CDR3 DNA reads TGCGCCAGCAGCTTGTCGTCAGGGCCTAACTATGGCTACACCTTC. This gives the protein CASSLSSGPNYGYTF.

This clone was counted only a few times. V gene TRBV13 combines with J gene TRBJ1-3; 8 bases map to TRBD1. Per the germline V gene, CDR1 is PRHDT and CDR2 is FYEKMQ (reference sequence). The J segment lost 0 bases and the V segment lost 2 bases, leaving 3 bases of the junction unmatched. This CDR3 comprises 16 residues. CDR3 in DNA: TGTGCCAGCAGCTTAAGGACAGGGAACTCTGGAAACACCATATATTTT. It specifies CASSLRTGNSGNTIYF.

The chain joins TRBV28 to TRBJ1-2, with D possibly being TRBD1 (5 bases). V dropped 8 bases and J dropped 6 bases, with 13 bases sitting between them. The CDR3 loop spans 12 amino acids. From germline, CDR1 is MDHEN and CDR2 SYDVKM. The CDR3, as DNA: TGTGCCAGCGGTTGGGGCACTGATGGCTACACCTTC. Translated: CASGWGTDGYTF.

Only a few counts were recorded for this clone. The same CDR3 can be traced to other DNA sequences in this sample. The CDR3 nucleotides are TGTGCCAGCAGCCTAAACACCGGGGAGCTGTTTTTT. It is translated as CASSLNTGELFF. V is TRBV28 and J is TRBJ2-2; no definite D call. Trimming shortened V by 6 bases and J by 2 bases, and 4 bases separated the two germline ends. The germline gives CDR1 MDHEN, CDR2 SYDVKM. CDR3 size: 12 residues.

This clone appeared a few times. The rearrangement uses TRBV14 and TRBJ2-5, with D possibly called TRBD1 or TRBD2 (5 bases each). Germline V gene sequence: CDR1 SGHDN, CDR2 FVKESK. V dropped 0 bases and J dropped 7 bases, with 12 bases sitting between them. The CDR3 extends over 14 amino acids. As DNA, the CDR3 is TGTGCCAGCAGCCAAGACAGAGGGGCCACGACCCAGTACTTC. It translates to CASSQDRGATTQYF.